The clone carrying this T cell receptor beta chain is categorized as medium-sized (0.01 to 0.1%). Its antigen is currently unknown. CDR3 length equals 13 residues. Trimming removed 3 bases at V and 7 bases at J, with 12 bases between. Study results and limitations: The TCR gene usage of tumor memory CD4+ T cells clustered together with blood and lymph node memory CD4+ cells and with lymph node naive CD4+ cells. Greatest tumor Treg TCR overlap was with tumor naive CD4+ cells.

TRBV12-4/TRBJ1-2 clonotypes were amplified with adaptor-ligated barcode primers. MiXCR, applied by TCRdb to the multiplex PCR reads, yields one record per CDR3 protein. The profile shows over 550 distinct CDR3 sequences, 13% to 15% of them singletons. Sequenced sample: naive CD4+ T cells sorted from blood. This sample's subset: naive CD4+ T cells, CD4+CD45RA+CD25-. The origin of this receptor is a female donor with breast cancer. V is TRBV12-3 or TRBV12-4 and J is TRBJ1-2; D remains unclear. CDR3 DNA: TGTGCCAGCAGTTTCAGGAGGAATGGTGGCTACACCTTC. Its protein product is CASSFRRNGGYTF.